The clone carrying this T cell receptor beta chain was counted a few times. In the study's own analysis: Amplification from reference gene primers served as the basis for estimated nucleated cell counts. Sequencing used immunoSEQ multiplex PCR; TCRdb keeps in-frame clones, though not all of them. Clonal size and the V and J genes are those of that table, whereas D and trimming came from the DNA. The sample carries 250,000 to 350,000 clones, around 89% recorded once. The data stem from a study of blood T cell repertoires in COVID-19. Study details: The United States, Italy and Spain were the sources of the acute and convalescent COVID-19 samples.

Material: peripheral blood. This TCR came from a man aged 18 to 30 who had recovered from COVID-19.

The CDR3 sequence is CASSLDRVNSPLHF. The CDR3 DNA sequence: TGTGCCAGCTCACTCGACAGGGTTAATTCACCCCTCCACTTT. This chain links TRBV18 with TRBJ1-6, with 7 bases identical to TRBD1. CDR1 is KGHSH and CDR2 is LQKENI in the germline V gene. The CDR3 is 14 residues long. V lost 4 bases and J lost 6; bases outside the gene matches: 3.